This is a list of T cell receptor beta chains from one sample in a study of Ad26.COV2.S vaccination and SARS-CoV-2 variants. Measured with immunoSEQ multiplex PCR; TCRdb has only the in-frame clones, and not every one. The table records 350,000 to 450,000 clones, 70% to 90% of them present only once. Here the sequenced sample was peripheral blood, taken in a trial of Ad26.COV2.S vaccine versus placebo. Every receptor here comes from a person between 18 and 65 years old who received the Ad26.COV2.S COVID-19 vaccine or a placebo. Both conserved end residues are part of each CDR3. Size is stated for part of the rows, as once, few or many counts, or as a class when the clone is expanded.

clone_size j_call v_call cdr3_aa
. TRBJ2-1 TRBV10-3 CAISESRSYNEQFF
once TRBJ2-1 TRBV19 CASKQPGETHEQFF
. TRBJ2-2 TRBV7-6 CASKRDLGSGELFF
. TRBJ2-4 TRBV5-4 CASSGNSENIQYF
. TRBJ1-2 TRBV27 CASSPTGTGKTNYGYTF
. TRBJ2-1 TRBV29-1 CSVVRVGYNEQFF
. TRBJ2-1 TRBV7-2 CASSLGGGQGRNEQFF
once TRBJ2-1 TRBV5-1 CASSSSALNGQGSYNEQFF
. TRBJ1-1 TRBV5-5 CASSVGRVNTEAFF
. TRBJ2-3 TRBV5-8 CASSSGQFTDTQYF
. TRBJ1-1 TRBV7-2 CASSLAFWNTEAFF
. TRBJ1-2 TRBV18 CASSPEAGANYGYTF
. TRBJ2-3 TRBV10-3 CAISKNSGSGTDTQYF
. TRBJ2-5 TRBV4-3 CASSLSDQGETQYF
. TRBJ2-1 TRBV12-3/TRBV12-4 CASSLRLYNEQFF
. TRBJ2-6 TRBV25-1 CASSEYQGSGANVLTF
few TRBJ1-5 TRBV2 CASSEGQGNQPQHF
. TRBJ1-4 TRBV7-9 CASSLGFSGGEGEKLFF
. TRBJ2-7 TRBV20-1 CSASPGGTYEQYF
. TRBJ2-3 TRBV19 CASSNPAGAGDTQYF
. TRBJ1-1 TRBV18 CASSPRGSSEATEAFF
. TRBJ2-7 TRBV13 CASSRSSGNYEQYF
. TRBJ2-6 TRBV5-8 CASSSYNSFPGANVLTF
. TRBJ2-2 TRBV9 CASSKQTGQGSTGELFF
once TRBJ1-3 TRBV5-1 CASSLEFQGAATIYF
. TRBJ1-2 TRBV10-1 CASSEGQVNGYTF
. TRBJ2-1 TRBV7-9 CASSLGASRNNEQFF
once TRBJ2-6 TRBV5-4 CASSSRQGATSGANVLTF
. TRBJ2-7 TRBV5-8 CASSLAGDSSYEQYF
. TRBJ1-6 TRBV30 CAWALAGGNSPLHF
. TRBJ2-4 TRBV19 CASSIDNLAKNIQYF
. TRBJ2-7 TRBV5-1 CASSFRVSSYEQYF
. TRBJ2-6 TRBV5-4 CASSLGGGANVLTF
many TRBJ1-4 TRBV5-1 CASSPQGETEKLFF
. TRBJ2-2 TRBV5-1 CASRYSGTSGRLITGELFF
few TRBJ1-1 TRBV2 CASSQDRETEAFF
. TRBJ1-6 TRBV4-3 CASSQGTGTGDPLHF
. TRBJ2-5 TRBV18 CASSLRTGAKETQYF
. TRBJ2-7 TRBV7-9 CASSLPIAGGNEQYF
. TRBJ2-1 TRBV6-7 CASSYSIRTGYDNEQFF
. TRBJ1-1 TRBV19 CASLAPRRDSYLFSEAFF
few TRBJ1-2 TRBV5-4 CASSRPGRYGYTF
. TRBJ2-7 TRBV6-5 CASSYSKGVPSFEQYF
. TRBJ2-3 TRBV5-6 CASSFGDGDTQYF
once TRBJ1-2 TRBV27 CASSPQRHGTYGYTF
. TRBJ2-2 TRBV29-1 CSARDPSDLTNTGELFF
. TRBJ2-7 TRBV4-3 CASSQDLSDSGYEQYF
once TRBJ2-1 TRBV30 CASLAARGPYNEQFF
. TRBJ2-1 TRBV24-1 CATSDRRLAGGGGNEQFF
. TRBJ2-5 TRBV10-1 CASSGGSQETQYF
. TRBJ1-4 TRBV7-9 CASDIGVNEKLFF
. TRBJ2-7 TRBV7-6 CASSYRGQREGEQYF
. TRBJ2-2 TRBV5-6 CASWGSGELFF
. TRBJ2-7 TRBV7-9 CASSLAWGEQYF
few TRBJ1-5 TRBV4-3 CASSQEFHGNQPQHF
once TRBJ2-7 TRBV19 CASSIQAGGSYEQYF